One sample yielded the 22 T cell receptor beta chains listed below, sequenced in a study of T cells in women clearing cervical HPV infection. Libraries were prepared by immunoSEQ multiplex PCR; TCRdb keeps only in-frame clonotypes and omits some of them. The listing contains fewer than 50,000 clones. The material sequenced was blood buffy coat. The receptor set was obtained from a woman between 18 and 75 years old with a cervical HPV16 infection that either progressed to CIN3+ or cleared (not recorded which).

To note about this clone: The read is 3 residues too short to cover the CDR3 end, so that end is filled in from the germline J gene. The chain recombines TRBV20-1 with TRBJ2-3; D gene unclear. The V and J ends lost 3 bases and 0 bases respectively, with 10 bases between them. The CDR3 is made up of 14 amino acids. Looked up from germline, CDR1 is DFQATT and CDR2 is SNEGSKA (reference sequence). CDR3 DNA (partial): TGCAGTGCTAGGCGGAGAACTAGCACAGATACG. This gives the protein CSARRRTSTDT. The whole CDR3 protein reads CSARRRTSTDTQYF.

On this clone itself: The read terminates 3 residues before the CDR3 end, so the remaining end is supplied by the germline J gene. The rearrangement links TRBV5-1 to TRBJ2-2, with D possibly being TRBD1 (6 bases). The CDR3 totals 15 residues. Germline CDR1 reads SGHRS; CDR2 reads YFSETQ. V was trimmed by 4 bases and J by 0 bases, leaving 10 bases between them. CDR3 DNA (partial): TGCGCCAGCAGCCTCCGGACAGCGAACACCGGGGAG. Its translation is CASSLRTANTGE. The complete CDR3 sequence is CASSLRTANTGELFF.

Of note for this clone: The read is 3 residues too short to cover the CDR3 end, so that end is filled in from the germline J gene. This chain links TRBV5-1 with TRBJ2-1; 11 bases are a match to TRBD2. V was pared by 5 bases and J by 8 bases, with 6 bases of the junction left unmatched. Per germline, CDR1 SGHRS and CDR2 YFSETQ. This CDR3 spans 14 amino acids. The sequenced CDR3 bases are TGCGCCAGCAGGAGTAGCGGGAGGGCCGATGAG. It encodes CASRSSGRADE. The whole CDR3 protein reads CASRSSGRADEQFF.

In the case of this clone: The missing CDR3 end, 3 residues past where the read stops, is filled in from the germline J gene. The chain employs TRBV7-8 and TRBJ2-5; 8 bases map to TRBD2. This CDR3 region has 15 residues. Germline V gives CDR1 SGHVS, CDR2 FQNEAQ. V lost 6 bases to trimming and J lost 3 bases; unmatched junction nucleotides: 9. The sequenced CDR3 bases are TGTGCCAGCAGGTGGACACTTAGCGGGGAAGAGACC. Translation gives CASRWTLSGEET. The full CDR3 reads CASRWTLSGEETQYF.

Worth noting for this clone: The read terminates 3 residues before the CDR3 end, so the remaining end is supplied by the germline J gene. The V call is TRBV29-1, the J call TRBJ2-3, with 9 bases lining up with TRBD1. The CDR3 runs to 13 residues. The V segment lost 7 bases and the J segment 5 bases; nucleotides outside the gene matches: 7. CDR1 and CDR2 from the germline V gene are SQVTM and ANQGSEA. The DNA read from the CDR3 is TGCAGCGGCGAACAGGGGGCGCAAGATACG. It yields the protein CSGEQGAQDT. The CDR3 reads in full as CSGEQGAQDTQYF.

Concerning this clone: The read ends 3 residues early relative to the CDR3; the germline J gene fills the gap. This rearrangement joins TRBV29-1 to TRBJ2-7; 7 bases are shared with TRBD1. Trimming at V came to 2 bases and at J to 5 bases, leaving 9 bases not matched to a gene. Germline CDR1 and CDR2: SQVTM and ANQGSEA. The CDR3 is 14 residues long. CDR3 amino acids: CSVEPTGSFNEQYF. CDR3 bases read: TGCAGCGTTGAACCGACAGGGTCTTTCAACGAG.

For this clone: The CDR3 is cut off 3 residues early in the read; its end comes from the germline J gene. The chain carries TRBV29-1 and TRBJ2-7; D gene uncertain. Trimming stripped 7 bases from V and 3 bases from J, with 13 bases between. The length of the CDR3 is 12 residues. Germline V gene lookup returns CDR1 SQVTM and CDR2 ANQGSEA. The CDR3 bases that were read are TGCAGCGCCTCCCCGTCCTTCTACGAG. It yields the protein CSASPSFYE. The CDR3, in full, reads CSASPSFYEQYF.

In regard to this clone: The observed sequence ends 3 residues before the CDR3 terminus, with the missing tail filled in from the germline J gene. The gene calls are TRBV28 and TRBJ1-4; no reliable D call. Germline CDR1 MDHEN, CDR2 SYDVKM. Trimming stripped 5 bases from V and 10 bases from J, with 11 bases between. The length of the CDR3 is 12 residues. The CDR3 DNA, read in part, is TGTGCCAGCAGTAAAGGTCCATTAAAA. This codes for CASSKGPLK. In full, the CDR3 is CASSKGPLKLFF.

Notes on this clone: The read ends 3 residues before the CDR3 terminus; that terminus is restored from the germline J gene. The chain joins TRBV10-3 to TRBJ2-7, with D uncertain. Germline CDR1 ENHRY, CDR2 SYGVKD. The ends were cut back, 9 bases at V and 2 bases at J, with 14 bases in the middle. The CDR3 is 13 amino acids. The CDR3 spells CAMTSDGTYEQYF. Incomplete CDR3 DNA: TGTGCCATGACTTCCGACGGAACCTACGAG.

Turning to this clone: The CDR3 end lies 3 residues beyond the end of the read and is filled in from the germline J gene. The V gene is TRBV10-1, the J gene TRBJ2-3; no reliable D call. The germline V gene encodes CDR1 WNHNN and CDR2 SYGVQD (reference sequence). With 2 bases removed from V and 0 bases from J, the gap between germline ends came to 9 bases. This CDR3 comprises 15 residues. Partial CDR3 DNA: TGCGCCAGCAGTGAGAGCGTGACTAGCACAGATACG. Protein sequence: CASSESVTSTDT. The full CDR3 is CASSESVTSTDTQYF.

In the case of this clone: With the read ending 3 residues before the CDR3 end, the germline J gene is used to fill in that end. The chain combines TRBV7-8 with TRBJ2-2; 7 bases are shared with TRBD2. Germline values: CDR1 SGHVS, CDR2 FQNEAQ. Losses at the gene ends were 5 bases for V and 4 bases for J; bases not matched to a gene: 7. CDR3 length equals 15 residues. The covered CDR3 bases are TGTGCCAGCAGCGATATCGGCGGGGGCACCGGGGAG. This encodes CASSDIGGGTGE. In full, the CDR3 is CASSDIGGGTGELFF.

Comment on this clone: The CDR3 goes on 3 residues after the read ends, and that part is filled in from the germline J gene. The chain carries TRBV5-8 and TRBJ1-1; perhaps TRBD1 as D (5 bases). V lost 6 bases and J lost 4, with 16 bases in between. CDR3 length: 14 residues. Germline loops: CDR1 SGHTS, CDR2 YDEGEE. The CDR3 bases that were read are TGTGCCAGCACCGAACAGCCGGGGGGCACTGAA. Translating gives CASTEQPGGTE. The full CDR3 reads CASTEQPGGTEAFF.

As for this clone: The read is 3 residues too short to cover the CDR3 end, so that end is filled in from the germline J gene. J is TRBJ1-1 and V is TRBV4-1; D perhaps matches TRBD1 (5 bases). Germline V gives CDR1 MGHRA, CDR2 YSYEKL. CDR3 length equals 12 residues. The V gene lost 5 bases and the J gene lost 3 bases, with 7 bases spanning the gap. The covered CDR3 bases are TGCGCCAGCAGCGGGACTTACACTGAA. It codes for CASSGTYTE. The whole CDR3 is CASSGTYTEAFF.

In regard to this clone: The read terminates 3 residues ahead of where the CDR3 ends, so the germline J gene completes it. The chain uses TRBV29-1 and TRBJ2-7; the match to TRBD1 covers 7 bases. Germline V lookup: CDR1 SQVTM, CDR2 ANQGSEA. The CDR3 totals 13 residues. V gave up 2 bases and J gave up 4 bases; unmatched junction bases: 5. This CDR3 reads CSVESTGAYEQYF. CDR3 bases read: TGCAGCGTTGAATCAACAGGGGCGTACGAG.

The sequenced CDR3 bases are TGCAGTGCTAGGGGGGTAGCGGGAGTAAATGAG. This gives the protein CSARGVAGVNE. The entire CDR3 is CSARGVAGVNEQFF. The rearrangement uses TRBV20-1 and TRBJ2-1, with 9 bases fitting TRBD2. The read halts 3 residues ahead of the CDR3 end, with the missing end drawn from the germline J gene. Trimming took 3 bases from V and 7 from J; bases not matched to a gene: 7. The CDR3 contains 14 residues. Germline V gene sequence: CDR1 DFQATT, CDR2 SNEGSKA (reference sequence).

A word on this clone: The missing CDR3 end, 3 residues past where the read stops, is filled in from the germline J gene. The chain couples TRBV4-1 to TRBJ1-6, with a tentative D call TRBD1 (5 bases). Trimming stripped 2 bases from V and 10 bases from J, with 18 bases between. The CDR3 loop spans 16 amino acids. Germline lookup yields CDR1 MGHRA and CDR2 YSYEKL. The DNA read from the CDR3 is TGCGCCAGCAGCCAACCCGTTCCGGGGGACCCCTCACCC. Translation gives CASSQPVPGDPSP. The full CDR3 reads CASSQPVPGDPSPLHF.

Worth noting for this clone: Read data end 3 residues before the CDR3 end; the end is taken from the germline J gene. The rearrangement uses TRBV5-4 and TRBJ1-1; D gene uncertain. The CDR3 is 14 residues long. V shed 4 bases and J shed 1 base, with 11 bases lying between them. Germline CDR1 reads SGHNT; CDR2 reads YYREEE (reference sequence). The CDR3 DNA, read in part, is TGTGCCAGCAGCGGCGGGCTTACGAACACTGAA. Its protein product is CASSGGLTNTE. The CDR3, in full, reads CASSGGLTNTEAFF.

The CDR3 reads CASSGAGPEAFF. Incomplete CDR3 DNA: TGTGCCAGCAGCGGGGCTGGCCCTGAA. The genes are TRBV7-9 and TRBJ1-1; perhaps TRBD1 as D (5 bases). The read stops 3 residues short of the end of the CDR3; the missing end is completed from the germline J gene. The CDR3 sequence is 12 residues long. The germline V gene encodes CDR1 SEHNR and CDR2 FQNEAQ (reference sequence). Deletions cut 5 bases from V and 6 bases from J, with 10 bases between.

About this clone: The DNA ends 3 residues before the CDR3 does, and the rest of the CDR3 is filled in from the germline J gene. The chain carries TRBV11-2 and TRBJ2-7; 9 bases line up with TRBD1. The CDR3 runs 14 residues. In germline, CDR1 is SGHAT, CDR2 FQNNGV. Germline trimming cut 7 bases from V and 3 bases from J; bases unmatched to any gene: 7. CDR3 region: CASNPDRGNYEQYF. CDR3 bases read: TGTGCCAGCAACCCCGACAGGGGGAACTACGAG.

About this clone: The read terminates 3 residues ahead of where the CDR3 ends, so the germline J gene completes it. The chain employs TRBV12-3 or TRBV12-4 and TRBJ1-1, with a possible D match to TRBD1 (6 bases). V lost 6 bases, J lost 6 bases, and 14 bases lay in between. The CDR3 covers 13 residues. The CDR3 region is CASRTQGYAEAFF. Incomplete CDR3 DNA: TGTGCCAGCAGGACACAGGGTTATGCTGAA.

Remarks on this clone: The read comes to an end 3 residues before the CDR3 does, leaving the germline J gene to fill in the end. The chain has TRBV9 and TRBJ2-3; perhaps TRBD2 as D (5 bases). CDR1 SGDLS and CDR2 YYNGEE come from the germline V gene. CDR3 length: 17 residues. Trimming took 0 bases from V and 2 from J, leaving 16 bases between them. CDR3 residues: CASSVGFALVNTDTQYF. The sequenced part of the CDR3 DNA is TGTGCCAGCAGCGTAGGGTTCGCACTAGTAAACACAGATACG. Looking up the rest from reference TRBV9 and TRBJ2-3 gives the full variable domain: DSGVTQTPKHLITATGQRVTLRCSPRSGDLSVYWYQQSLDQGLQFLIQYYNGEERAKGNILERFSAQQFPDLHSELNLSSLELGDSALYFCASSVGFALVNTDTQYFGPGTRLTVL.

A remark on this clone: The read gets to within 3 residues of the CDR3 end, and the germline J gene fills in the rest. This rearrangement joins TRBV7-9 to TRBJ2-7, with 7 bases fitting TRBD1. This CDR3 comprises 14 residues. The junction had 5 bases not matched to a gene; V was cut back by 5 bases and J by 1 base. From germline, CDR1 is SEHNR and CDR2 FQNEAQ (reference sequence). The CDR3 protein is CASSEGTASYEQYF. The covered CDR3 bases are TGTGCCAGCAGCGAAGGGACAGCGTCCTACGAG.